These 18 T cell receptor beta chains came from one sample sequenced in a study of OX40 agonist ivuxolimab in advanced cancers. This table comes from immunoSEQ multiplex PCR, and its TCRdb copy is limited to in-frame clones, with some not included. Seen here are tens of thousands of clones, around 90% observed once, and the top ten hold 10%. Sequences were derived from CD4+ or CD8+ T cells sorted from blood, sampled in a trial of the OX40 agonist ivuxolimab. These receptors originate from an adult with an advanced solid tumor such as melanoma, head and neck, liver or kidney cancer.

The V call is TRBV19, the J call TRBJ2-4; D is undetermined. V lost 7 bases, J lost 1 base, and 14 bases lay in between. This CDR3 is built from 15 residues. CDR1 LNHDA and CDR2 SQIVND come from the germline V gene (reference sequence). The CDR3 nucleotides read TGTGCCAGTACCAAGTGGGGATCGGCCAAAAACATTCAGTACTTC. This sequence encodes CASTKWGSAKNIQYF.

The rearrangement links TRBV29-1 to TRBJ2-2; D remains unclear. V was trimmed by 5 bases and J by 5 bases, leaving 6 bases between them. This CDR3 has 11 residues. Per the germline V gene, CDR1 is SQVTM and CDR2 is ANQGSEA. Written as DNA, the CDR3 is TGCAGCGTTTCTGAAACCGGGGAGCTGTTTTTT. This gives the protein CSVSETGELFF.

The sample holds a few counts of this clone. This sequence joins TRBV28 and TRBJ2-7; 7 bases fit TRBD1. The ends lost 6 bases at V and 2 bases at J; junction bases unmatched: 4. The CDR3 has 13 amino acids. Per germline, CDR1 MDHEN and CDR2 SYDVKM. The CDR3 nucleotides read TGTGCCAGCAGCCCGACAGGGACCTACGAGCAGTACTTC. This codes for CASSPTGTYEQYF.

This clone came up once. The chain carries TRBV7-9 and TRBJ2-3; 16 bases align to TRBD2. Germline CDR1 reads SEHNR; CDR2 reads FQNEAQ (reference sequence). The ends lost 5 bases at V and 6 bases at J; junction bases unmatched: 2. This CDR3 contains 15 residues. The CDR3 DNA reads as TGTGCCAGCAGCGTGGGACTAGCGGGAGGGGATACGCAGTATTTT. It translates to CASSVGLAGGDTQYF.

The V and J genes are TRBV11-3 and TRBJ2-2; TRBD2 agrees at 7 bases. Germline values: CDR1 SGHNT, CDR2 YENEEA. The CDR3 has 15 residues. The J segment lost 6 bases and the V segment lost 5 bases, leaving 9 bases of the junction unmatched. The CDR3 nucleotides read TGTGCCAGCAGCCCCCTTAGCGCGGGAGCCGGGGAGCTGTTTTTT. Residues: CASSPLSAGAGELFF.

The chain recombines TRBV10-1 with TRBJ1-5; 7 bases match TRBD1. The germline V gene encodes CDR1 WNHNN and CDR2 SYGVQD (reference sequence). CDR3 size: 13 residues. The V and J ends lost 4 bases and 6 bases, in that order; junction bases with no gene match: 3. The CDR3 region is CASSAGGGQPQHF. The DNA for the CDR3 is TGCGCCAGCAGTGCAGGGGGAGGTCAGCCCCAGCATTTT.

The chain has TRBV2 and TRBJ2-7; the D is unclear. Germline V gene lookup returns CDR1 SNHLY and CDR2 FYNNEI. The CDR3 covers 13 residues. V was pared by 11 bases and J by 5 bases, with 19 bases between. The DNA of the CDR3 is TGTGCCGGTCATGATGATTTCGTGAACGAGCAGTACTTC. Translation gives CAGHDDFVNEQYF.

This chain uses TRBV9 with TRBJ1-2; D gene unclear. V dropped 0 bases and J dropped 5 bases, with 11 bases sitting between them. Looked up from germline, CDR1 is SGDLS and CDR2 is YYNGEE. The CDR3 covers 14 residues. This CDR3 is CASSVDVGRYGYTF. Here the CDR3 DNA reads TGTGCCAGCAGCGTAGATGTAGGCCGGTATGGCTACACCTTC.

This clone has a handful of counts. The rearrangement joins TRBV5-1 to TRBJ2-7; 11 bases fit TRBD1. The trim removed 3 bases at V and 6 bases at J, leaving 5 bases unmatched. The CDR3 consists of 14 residues. Per germline, CDR1 SGHRS and CDR2 YFSETQ. For the CDR3, the DNA is TGCGCCAGCAGCTCCGGGACAGGGGGTATCGAGCAGTACTTC. Amino acid sequence: CASSSGTGGIEQYF.

The chain uses TRBV5-1 and TRBJ1-4; 9 nucleotides match TRBD1. Per germline, CDR1 SGHRS and CDR2 YFSETQ. V gave up 7 bases and J gave up 6 bases; unmatched junction bases: 4. This CDR3 is built from 13 residues. CDR3 protein: CASRTGVDEKLFF. CDR3 in DNA: TGCGCCAGCCGGACAGGGGTTGATGAAAAACTGTTTTTT.

The chain carries TRBV19 and TRBJ1-2; 10 bases agree with TRBD1. Looked up from germline, CDR1 is LNHDA and CDR2 is SQIVND (reference sequence). V dropped 4 bases and J dropped 3; count of bases not matched to a gene: 2. This CDR3 has 14 residues. The CDR3 sequence: CASSRGQGDYGYTF. CDR3 DNA: TGTGCCAGTAGTAGAGGACAGGGGGACTATGGCTACACCTTC.

The chain uses TRBV11-2 and TRBJ1-6; no clear D gene. The V and J ends lost 2 bases and 5 bases respectively, with 13 bases between them. There are 16 residues in the CDR3. Germline loops: CDR1 SGHAT, CDR2 FQNNGV. CDR3 protein: CASSLLGARNNSPLHF. The CDR3 DNA is TGTGCCAGCAGCTTACTAGGCGCGCGGAATAATTCACCCCTCCACTTT.

The V gene is TRBV12-1, the J gene TRBJ1-2; TRBD1 is the table's D call, not checked against the DNA. TRBV12-1 constitutes a pseudogene. The CDR3 contains 17 residues. DNA for the CDR3: TGTGCCAGCAGCCCACCACCCCGTACAGGGGGGGACTATGGCTACACCTTC. Its protein is CASSPPPRTGGDYGYTF.

The V gene is TRBV27, the J gene TRBJ2-7; possibly TRBD1 for D (6 bases). V was pared by 5 bases and J by 5 bases, with 19 bases between. CDR3 length: 15 amino acids. Germline lookup yields CDR1 MNHEY and CDR2 SMNVEV (reference sequence). The CDR3 here is CASSTQGPKQNEQYF. The CDR3 DNA follows: TGTGCCAGCAGTACCCAGGGGCCGAAGCAAAACGAGCAGTACTTC.

V gene TRBV18 combines with J gene TRBJ2-2; D is unresolved. Per germline, CDR1 KGHSH and CDR2 LQKENI. This CDR3 spans 16 amino acids. Trimming stripped 4 bases from V and 1 base from J, with 13 bases between. The CDR3 region is CASSLNILENTGELFF. CDR3 coding DNA: TGTGCCAGCTCACTGAATATCCTAGAGAACACCGGGGAGCTGTTTTTT. The full variable domain, with the rest looked up from reference TRBV18 and TRBJ2-2, is NAGVMQNPRHLVRRRGQEARLRCSPMKGHSHVYWYRQLPEEGLKFMVYLQKENIIDESGMPKERFSAEFPKEGPSILRIQQVVRGDSAAYFCASSLNILENTGELFFGEGSRLTVL.

This chain joins TRBV6-1 and TRBJ2-4, with no clear D. The V end lost 4 bases, the J end lost 2 bases, and 18 bases lay between the germline ends. CDR1 and CDR2 from the germline V gene are MNHNS and SASEGT. The CDR3 is 17 amino acids. As DNA, the CDR3 is TGTGCCAGCAGTGCTTCCCTCCGAGGAGTACCCAAAAACATTCAGTACTTC. Amino acid sequence: CASSASLRGVPKNIQYF.

The V gene is TRBV10-2, the J gene TRBJ2-1; 10 nucleotides agree with TRBD2. The CDR3 covers 15 residues. The germline CDR1 and CDR2 sequences are WSHSY and SAAADI. V shed 6 bases and J 7 bases; nucleotides not matched to a gene: 9. The CDR3 region has the DNA TGCGCCAGCAGCATGCTAGCGGGAGTAGTTAATGAGCAGTTCTTC. Its translation is CASSMLAGVVNEQFF.

The chain couples TRBV4-3 to TRBJ1-2, with TRBD1 matching over 9 bases. CDR1 and CDR2 from the germline V gene are LGHNA and YSLEER. The CDR3 is made up of 17 amino acids. Trimming took 4 bases from V and 0 from J; bases not matched to a gene: 9. CDR3 region: CASSRSGQGFPNYGYTF. CDR3 DNA: TGCGCCAGCAGCCGGTCAGGACAGGGGTTTCCTAACTATGGCTACACCTTC.